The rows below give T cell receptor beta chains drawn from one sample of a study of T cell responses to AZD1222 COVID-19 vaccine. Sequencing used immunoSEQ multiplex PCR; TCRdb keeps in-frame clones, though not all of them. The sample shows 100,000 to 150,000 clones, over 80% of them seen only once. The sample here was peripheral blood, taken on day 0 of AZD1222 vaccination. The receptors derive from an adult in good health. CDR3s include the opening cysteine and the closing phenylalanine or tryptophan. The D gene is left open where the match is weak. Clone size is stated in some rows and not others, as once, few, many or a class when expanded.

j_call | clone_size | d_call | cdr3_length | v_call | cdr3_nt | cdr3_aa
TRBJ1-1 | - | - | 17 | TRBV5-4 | TGTGCCAGCAGCCCGGGGGCGGGTGTAAGGGCTCACACTGAAGCTTTCTTT | CASSPGAGVRAHTEAFF
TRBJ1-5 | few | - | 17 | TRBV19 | TGTGCCAGTAGTATCCTTAGGGGCGCGGATAGCAATCAGCCCCAGCATTTT | CASSILRGADSNQPQHF
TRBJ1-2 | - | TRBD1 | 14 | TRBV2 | TGTGCCATGAAAACAGGGGGCGAGGACTATGGCTACACCTTC | CAMKTGGEDYGYTF
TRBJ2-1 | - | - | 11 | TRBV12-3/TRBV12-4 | TGTGCCAGCTTGGGGACCAATGAGCAGTTCTTC | CASLGTNEQFF
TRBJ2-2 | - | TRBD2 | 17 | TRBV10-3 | TGTGCCATCAGTGGCACTAAAGCGGGAGAGGGAACCGGGGAGCTGTTTTTT | CAISGTKAGEGTGELFF
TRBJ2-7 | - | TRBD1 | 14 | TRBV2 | TGTGCCAGCAGTAGACAGGGGCCCTCCTACGAGCAGTACTTC | CASSRQGPSYEQYF
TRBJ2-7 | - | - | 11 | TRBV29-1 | TGCAGCGTGGGCTGGGTGTACGAGCAGTACTTC | CSVGWVYEQYF
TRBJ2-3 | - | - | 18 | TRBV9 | TGTGCCAGCAGCGTAGAAGGGACGGGCCGAGGTAGCACAGATACGCAGTATTTT | CASSVEGTGRGSTDTQYF
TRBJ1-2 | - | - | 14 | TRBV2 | TGTGCCAGCAGGGCCCAGACAACTAACTATGGCTACACCTTC | CASRAQTTNYGYTF
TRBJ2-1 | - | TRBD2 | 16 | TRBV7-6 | TGTGCCAGCAGCTTAGGGTCTAGCGGGAGGGCCAGTGAGCAGTTCTTC | CASSLGSSGRASEQFF
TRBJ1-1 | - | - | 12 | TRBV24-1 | TGTGCCACCCGGGGGGTGAACACTGAAGCTTTCTTT | CATRGVNTEAFF
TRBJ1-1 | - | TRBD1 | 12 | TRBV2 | TGTGCCAGCACTGACAGGGGCACTGAAGCTTTCTTT | CASTDRGTEAFF
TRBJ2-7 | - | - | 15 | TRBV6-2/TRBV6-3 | TGTGCCAGCAGATACCCGATCTCCGGGTACTACGAGCAGTACTTC | CASRYPISGYYEQYF
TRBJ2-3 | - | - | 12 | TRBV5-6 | TGTGCCAGCAGCTCCGGACAGCATACGCAGTATTTT | CASSSGQHTQYF
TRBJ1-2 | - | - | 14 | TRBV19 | TGTGCCAGTAGTACCCGCGACGGTGCCTATGGCTACACCTTC | CASSTRDGAYGYTF
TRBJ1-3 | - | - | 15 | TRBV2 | TGTGCCAGCAGTGTCGCGGGGCGCTCTGGAAACACCATATATTTT | CASSVAGRSGNTIYF
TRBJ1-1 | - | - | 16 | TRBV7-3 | TGTGCCAGCAGCTTGGACCCGGGACACCTGAACACTGAAGCTTTCTTT | CASSLDPGHLNTEAFF
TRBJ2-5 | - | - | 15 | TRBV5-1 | TGCGCCAGCTCAGATTTGACATCCGACCAAGAGACCCAGTACTTC | CASSDLTSDQETQYF
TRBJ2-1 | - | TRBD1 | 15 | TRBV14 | TGTGCCAGCAGCCAAGATGGGTACAGGGGCAATGAGCAGTTCTTC | CASSQDGYRGNEQFF
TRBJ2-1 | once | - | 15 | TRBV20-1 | TGCAGTGCTAGTAGGGGCGGAGGCGGGTACAATGAGCAGTTCTTC | CSASRGGGGYNEQFF
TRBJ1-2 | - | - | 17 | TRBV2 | TGTGCCAGCAGTCCCCTCCGACGGCCGACCGTTTGGTATGGCTACACCTTC | CASSPLRRPTVWYGYTF
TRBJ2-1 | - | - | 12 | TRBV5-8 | TGTGCCAGCATACTCAACTACAATGAGCAGTTCTTC | CASILNYNEQFF
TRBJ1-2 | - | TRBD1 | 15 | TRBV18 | TGTGCCAGCTCACCCCGACAGGGATGGAACTATGGCTACACCTTC | CASSPRQGWNYGYTF
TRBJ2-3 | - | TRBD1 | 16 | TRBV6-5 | TGTGCCAGCAGTTACGGGGGGACAGGGGTGCCAGATACGCAGTATTTT | CASSYGGTGVPDTQYF
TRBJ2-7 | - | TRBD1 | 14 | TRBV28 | TGTGCCAGCAGTCCGAGACAGGGGGCAGGCGAGCAGTACTTC | CASSPRQGAGEQYF
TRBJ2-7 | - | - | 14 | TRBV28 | TGTGCCAGCAAGGTCCCTGGGGGCAGGGACGAGCAGTACTTC | CASKVPGGRDEQYF
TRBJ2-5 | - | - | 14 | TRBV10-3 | TGTGCCATCAGTGAGTCCGGGAATCAAGAGACCCAGTACTTC | CAISESGNQETQYF
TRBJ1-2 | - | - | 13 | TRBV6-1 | TGTGCCAGCAGTGAGACAGAGAACTATGGCTACACCTTC | CASSETENYGYTF
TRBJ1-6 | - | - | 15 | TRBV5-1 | TGCGCCAGCAGCTTGGTTTCAGGCCAGAACTCACCCCTCCACTTT | CASSLVSGQNSPLHF
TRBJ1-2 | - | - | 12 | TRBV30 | TGTGCCTGGAGCCCGAGGACCTATGGCTACACCTTC | CAWSPRTYGYTF
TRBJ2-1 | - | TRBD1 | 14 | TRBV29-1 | TGCAGCGTTGAGGACAGGGGGCGAAGCAATGAGCAGTTCTTC | CSVEDRGRSNEQFF
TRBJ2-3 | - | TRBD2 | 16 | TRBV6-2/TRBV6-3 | TGTGCCAGCAGTCCCGGGACTAGCGGGAGGGGAGATACGCAGTATTTT | CASSPGTSGRGDTQYF
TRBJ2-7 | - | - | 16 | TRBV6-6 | TGTGCCAGCAGTTACCCCGACACGCCGACCCCCTACGAGCAGTACTTC | CASSYPDTPTPYEQYF
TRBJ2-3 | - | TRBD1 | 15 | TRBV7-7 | TGTGCTAGCAGCCCCCTAGGACAGGTATCCGATACGCAGTATTTT | CASSPLGQVSDTQYF
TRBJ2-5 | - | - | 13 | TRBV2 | TGTGCCTGCACCGGGATGAGACAAGAGACCCAGTACTTC | CACTGMRQETQYF
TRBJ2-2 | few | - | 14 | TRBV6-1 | TGTGCCAGCAGTGAAGAACGGAGGGCCGGGGAGCTGTTTTTT | CASSEERRAGELFF
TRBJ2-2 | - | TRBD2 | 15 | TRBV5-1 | TGCGCCAGCACGCGACTAGCGGTTAACACCGGGGAGCTGTTTTTT | CASTRLAVNTGELFF
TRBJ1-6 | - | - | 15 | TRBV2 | TGTGCCAGCAGTTCGGACGGATTTTATAATTCACCCCTCCACTTT | CASSSDGFYNSPLHF
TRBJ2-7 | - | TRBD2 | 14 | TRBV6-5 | TGTGCCAGCAGTTCCTTAGCGGGAGGGGGCGAGCAGTACTTC | CASSSLAGGGEQYF
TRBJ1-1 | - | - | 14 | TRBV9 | TGTGCCAGCAGCCCCCGGACTGCGAACACTGAAGCTTTCTTT | CASSPRTANTEAFF
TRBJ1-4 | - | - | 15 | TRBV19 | TGTGCCAGTAGTATACGGTCCAGACTAAATGAAAAACTGTTTTTT | CASSIRSRLNEKLFF